The present T cell receptor (beta chain) was sequenced within a study of T cell responses to AZD1222 COVID-19 vaccine. Sequencing used immunoSEQ multiplex PCR; TCRdb keeps in-frame clones, though not all of them. There are some 99,000 clones in the sample; around 85% occur only once, and 14% lies in the top ten. This clone has a single count. The germline CDR1 and CDR2 sequences are SGHRS and YFSETQ. Trimming at V came to 0 bases and at J to 5 bases, leaving 2 bases not matched to a gene. The CDR3 spans 15 residues. The source of this sequence is an adult who received the AZD1222 COVID-19 vaccine. The material was peripheral blood, obtained 28 days after the second AZD1222 dose. The chain recombines TRBV5-1 with TRBJ2-4; TRBD2 aligns across 10 bases. The CDR3 region has the DNA TGCGCCAGCAGCTTGGGGACTAGCGGAGAAAACATTCAGTACTTC. It is translated as CASSLGTSGENIQYF.